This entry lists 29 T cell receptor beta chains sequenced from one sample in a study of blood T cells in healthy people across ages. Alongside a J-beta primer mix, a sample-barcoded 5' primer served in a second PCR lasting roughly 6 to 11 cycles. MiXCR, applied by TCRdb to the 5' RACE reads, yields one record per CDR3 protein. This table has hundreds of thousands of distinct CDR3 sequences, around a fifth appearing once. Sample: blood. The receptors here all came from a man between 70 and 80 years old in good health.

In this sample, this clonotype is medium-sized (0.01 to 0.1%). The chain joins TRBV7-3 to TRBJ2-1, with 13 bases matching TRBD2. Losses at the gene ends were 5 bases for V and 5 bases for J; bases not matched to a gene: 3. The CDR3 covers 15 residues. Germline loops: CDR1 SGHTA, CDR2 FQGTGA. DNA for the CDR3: TGTGCCAGCAGCCGGGGACTAGCGGGGAACAATGAGCAGTTCTTC. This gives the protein CASSRGLAGNNEQFF.

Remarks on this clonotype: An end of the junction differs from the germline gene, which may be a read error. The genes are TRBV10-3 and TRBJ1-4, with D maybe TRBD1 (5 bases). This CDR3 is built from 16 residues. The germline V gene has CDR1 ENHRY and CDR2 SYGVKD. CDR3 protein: CVITDREDQGNEKLFF. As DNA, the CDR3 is TGTGTCATCACCGATAGGGAAGATCAGGGTAATGAAAAACTGTTTTTT.

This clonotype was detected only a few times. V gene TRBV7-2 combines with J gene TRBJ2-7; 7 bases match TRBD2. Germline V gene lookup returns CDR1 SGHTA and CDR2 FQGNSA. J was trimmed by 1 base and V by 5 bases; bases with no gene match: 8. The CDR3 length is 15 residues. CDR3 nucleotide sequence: TGTGCCAGCAGCCACGATAGCGGGCCTTCCTACGAGCAGTACTTC. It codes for CASSHDSGPSYEQYF.

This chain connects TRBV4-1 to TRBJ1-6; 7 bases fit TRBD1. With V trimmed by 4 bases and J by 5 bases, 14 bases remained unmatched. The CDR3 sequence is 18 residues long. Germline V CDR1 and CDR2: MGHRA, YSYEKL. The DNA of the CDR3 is TGCGCCAGCAGCCCCCACAGGGGCACCTCTGGGGATAATTCACCCCTCCACTTT. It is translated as CASSPHRGTSGDNSPLHF.

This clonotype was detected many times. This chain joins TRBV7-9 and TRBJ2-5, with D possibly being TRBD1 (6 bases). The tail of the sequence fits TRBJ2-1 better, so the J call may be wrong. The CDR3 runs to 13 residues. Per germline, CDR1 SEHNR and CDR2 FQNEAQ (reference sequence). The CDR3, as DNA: TGTGCCAGCAGCTTAGTAGCACAGGGTGAGCAGTTCTTC. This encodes CASSLVAQGEQFF.

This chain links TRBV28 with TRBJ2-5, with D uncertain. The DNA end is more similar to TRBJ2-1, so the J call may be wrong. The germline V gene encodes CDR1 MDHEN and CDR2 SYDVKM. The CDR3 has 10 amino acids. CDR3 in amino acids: CASVGNEQFF. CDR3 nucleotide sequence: TGTGCCAGCGTAGGCAATGAGCAGTTCTTC.

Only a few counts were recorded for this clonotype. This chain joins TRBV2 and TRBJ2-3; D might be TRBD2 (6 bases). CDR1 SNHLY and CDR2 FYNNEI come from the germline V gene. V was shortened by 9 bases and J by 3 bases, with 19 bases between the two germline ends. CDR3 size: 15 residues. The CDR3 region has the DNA TGTGCCAGTCGTACCGCGGGGCTACAAACAGATACGCAGTATTTT. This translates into CASRTAGLQTDTQYF.

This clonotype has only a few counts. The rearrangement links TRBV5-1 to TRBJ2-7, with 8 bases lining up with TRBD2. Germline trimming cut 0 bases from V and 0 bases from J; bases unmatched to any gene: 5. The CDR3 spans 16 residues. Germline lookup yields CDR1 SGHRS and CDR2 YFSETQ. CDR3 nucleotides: TGCGCCAGCAGCTTGGGTGGTAGCGGGACCTCCTACGAGCAGTACTTC. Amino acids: CASSLGGSGTSYEQYF.

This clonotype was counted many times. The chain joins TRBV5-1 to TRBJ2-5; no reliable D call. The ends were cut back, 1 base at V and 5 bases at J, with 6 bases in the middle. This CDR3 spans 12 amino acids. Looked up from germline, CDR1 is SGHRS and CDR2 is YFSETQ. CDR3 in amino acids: CASSLTEETQYF. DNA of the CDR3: TGCGCCAGCAGCTTGACAGAGGAGACCCAGTACTTC.

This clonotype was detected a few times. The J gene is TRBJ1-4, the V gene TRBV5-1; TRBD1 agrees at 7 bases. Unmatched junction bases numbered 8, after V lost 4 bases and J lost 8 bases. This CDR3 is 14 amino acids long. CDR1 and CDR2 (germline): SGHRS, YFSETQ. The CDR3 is CASSTDGTAEKLFF. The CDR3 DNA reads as TGCGCCAGCAGCACCGACGGGACAGCCGAAAAACTGTTTTTT.

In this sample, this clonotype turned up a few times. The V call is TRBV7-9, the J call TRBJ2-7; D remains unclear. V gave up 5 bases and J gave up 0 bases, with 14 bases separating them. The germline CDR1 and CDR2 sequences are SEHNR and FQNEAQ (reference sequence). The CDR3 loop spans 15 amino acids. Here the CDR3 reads CASSQTTSLSYEQYF. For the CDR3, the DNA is TGTGCCAGCAGCCAGACAACTTCCCTCTCCTACGAGCAGTACTTC.

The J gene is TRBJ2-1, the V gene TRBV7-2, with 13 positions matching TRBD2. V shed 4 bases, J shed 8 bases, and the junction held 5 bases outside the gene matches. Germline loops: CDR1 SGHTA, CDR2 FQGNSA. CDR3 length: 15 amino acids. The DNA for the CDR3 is TGTGCCAGCAGCTCCGGGACTAGCGGGAAAGATGAGCAGTTCTTC. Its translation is CASSSGTSGKDEQFF.

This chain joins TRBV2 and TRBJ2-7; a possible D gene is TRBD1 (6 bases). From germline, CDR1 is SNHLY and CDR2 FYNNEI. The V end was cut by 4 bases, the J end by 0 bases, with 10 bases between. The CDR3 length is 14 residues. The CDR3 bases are TGTGCCAGCAGTGCGGGACACAGCTCCTACGAGCAGTACTTC. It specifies CASSAGHSSYEQYF.

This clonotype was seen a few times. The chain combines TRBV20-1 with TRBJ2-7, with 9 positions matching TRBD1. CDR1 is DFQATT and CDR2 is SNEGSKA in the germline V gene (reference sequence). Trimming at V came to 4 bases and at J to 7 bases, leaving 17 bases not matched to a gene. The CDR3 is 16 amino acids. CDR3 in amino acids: CSATLTGGAFVGEQYF. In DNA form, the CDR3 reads TGCAGTGCTACCCTAACAGGGGGCGCTTTCGTGGGGGAGCAGTACTTC.

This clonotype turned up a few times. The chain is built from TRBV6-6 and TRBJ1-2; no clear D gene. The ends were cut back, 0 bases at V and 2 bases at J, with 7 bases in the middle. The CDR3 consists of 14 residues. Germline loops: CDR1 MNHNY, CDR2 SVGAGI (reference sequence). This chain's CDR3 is CASSYSGQNYGYTF. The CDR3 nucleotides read TGTGCCAGCAGTTACTCTGGCCAGAACTATGGCTACACCTTC.

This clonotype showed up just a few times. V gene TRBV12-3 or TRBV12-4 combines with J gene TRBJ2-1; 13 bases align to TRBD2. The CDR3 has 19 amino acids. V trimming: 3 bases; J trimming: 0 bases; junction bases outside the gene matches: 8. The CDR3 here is CASSLVGLAGPISYNEQFF. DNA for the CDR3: TGTGCCAGCAGTTTGGTGGGACTAGCGGGACCAATCTCCTACAATGAGCAGTTCTTC.

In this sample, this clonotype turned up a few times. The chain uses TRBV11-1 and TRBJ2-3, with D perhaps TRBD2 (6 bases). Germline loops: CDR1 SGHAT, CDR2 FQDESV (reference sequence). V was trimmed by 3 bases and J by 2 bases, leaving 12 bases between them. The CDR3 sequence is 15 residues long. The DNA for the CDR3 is TGTGCCAGCAGCTTCACTAGCAGAGACACAGATACGCAGTATTTT. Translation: CASSFTSRDTDTQYF.

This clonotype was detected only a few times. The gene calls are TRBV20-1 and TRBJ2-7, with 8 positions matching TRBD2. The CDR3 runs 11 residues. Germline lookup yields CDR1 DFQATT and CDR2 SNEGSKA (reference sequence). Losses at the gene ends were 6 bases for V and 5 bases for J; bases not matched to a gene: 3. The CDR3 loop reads CSAPTSDEQYF. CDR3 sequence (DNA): TGCAGTGCGCCGACTAGCGACGAGCAGTACTTC.

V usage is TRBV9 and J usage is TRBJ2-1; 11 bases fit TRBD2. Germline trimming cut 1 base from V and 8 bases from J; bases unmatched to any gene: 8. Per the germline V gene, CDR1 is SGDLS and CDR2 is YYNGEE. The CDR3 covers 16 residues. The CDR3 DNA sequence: TGTGCCAGCAGCGTACAGCCTAGCGGGAGGAGCCATGAGCAGTTCTTC. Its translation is CASSVQPSGRSHEQFF.

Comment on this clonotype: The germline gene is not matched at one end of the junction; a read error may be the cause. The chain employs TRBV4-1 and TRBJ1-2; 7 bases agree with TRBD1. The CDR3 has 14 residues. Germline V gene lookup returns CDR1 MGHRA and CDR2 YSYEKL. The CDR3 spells CASGQGSGGYGYTF. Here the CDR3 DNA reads TGCGCCAGCGGCCAAGGTTCAGGGGGGTATGGCTACACCTTC.

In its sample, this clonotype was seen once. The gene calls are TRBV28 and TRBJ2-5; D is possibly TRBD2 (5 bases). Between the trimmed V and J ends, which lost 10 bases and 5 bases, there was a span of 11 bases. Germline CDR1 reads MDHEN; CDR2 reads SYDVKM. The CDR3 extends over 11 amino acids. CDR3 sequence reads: CATRGRETQYF. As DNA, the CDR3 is TGTGCCACACGGGGAAGGGAGACCCAGTACTTC.

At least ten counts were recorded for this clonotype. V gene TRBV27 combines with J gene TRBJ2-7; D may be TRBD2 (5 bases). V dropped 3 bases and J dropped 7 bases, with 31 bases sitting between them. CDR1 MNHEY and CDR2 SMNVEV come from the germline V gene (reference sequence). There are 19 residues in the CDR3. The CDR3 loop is CASSLPRRFLAPPVEEQYF. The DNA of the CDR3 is TGTGCCAGCAGTTTGCCTCGTCGATTCCTAGCTCCCCCCGTGGAGGAGCAGTACTTC.

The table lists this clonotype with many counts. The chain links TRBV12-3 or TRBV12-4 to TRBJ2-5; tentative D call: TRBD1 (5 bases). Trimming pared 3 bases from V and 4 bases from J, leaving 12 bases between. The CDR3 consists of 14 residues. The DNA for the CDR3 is TGTGCCAGCAGTTTGGCTTTAAGGGGAGAGACCCAGTACTTC. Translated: CASSLALRGETQYF.

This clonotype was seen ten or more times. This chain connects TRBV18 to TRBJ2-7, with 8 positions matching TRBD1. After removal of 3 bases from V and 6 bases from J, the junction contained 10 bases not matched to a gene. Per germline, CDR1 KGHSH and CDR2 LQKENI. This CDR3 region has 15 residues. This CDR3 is CASSPGTGQPGEQYF. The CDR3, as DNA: TGTGCCAGCTCACCGGGGACAGGCCAACCGGGCGAGCAGTACTTC.

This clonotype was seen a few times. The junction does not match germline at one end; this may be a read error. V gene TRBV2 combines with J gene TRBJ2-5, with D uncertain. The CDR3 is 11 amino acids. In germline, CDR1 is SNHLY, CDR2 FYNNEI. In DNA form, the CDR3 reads TGTGCCAGCAGATTGACATGGAGCCCGAGCTTC. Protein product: CASRLTWSPSF.

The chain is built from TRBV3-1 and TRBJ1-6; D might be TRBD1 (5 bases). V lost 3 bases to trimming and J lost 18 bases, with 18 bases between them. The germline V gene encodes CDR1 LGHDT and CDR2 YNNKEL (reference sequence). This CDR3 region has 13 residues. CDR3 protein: CASSQGTSDSHHF. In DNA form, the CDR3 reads TGTGCCAGCAGCCAGGGGACTTCCGATTCCCACCACTTT.

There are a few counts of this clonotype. This CDR3 reads CASSESERGYTF. Here the CDR3 DNA reads TGTGCCAGCAGCGAGTCAGAGCGGGGCTACACCTTC. This sequence joins TRBV9 and TRBJ1-2; no definite D call. Germline V gives CDR1 SGDLS, CDR2 YYNGEE. CDR3 length: 12 amino acids. V was pared by 3 bases and J by 8 bases, with 11 bases between. Supplemented by reference TRBV9 and TRBJ1-2, the full variable domain reads DSGVTQTPKHLITATGQRVTLRCSPRSGDLSVYWYQQSLDQGLQFLIQYYNGEERAKGNILERFSAQQFPDLHSELNLSSLELGDSALYFCASSESERGYTFGSGTRLTVV.

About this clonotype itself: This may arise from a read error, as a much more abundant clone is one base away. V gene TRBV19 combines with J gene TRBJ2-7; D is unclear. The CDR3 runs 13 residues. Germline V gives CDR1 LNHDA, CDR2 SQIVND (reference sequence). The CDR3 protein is CASSVRSSYDQYF. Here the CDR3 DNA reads TGTGCCAGTAGTGTAAGAAGCAGCTACGATCAGTACTTC.

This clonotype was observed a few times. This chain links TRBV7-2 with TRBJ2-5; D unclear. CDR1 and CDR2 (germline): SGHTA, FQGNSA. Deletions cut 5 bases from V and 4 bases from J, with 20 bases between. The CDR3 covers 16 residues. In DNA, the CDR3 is TGTGCCAGCAGCCCCCGGCACCTGACGCGGTTAGAGACCCAGTACTTC. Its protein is CASSPRHLTRLETQYF.